Below, one T cell receptor beta chain is given with its context. In this sample, this clone turned up a few times. What this receptor recognizes is not known. Base qualities are not at hand, and no much larger clone is one base apart. These data are taken from a study of cytomegalovirus exposure and HLA in healthy donors (dated by TCRdb to between 2016 and 2019). Study-wide context: According to an earlier analysis of 587 of the donors, 150 million to 200 million T cells yielded over 90 million unique TCR beta sequences and more than 250 Gb of sequence data. An early release that covered 640 HLA-typed donors contained around 330 gigabases of sequencing data and some 87 million unique TCR sequences. The genetic ancestry cluster associated with self-reported Caucasian donors included about four fifths of the roughly 390 genotyped donors. The aim of the study was to test whether cataloging public T cell receptors could identify signatures of past pathogen exposure. The study used immunosequencing to profile the T cell repertoires of under 700 subjects and linked those repertoires to cytomegalovirus serostatus. Besides the first cohort of more than 650 subjects, a separate validation cohort made up of 120 different subjects was used. To predict cytomegalovirus infection status, the study brought together high-throughput TCR immunosequencing, statistical association of individual TCRs with disease status, and machine learning. To study patterns of TCR occurrence, a later analysis re-analyzed previously published TCR beta repertoires from several hundred donors and added high-resolution HLA genotyping. The later analysis used no new phenotypic data to find candidate immune exposures, relying instead on TCR beta sequences and their occurrence across donors. To decide whether each TCR beta V gene segment behaved as functional or pseudogenic, an earlier analysis of some 570 of the donors relied on high-throughput TCR beta sequencing. Donor age, sex, ethnicity and CMV serostatus were collected together with the repertoire data. In a later genetic analysis, genome-wide SNP genotypes for about 65% of the 666 donors were used, and that subset was treated as a discovery cohort. Every discovery cohort repertoire had been produced on one sequencing platform. HLA typing covered class I and class II loci at four-digit resolution. The number of typed donors differed by locus: about 629-630 for A, B, C, DRB1 and DQB1; 500 to 550 for DQA1; over 600 for DPA1; and about 450 for DPB1. Roughly 5 DR-DQ haplotypes were handled as single units for association and clustering because linkage in the cohort was strong. On average, around 230,000 unique TCR beta nucleotide sequences were sequenced per donor among 398 genotyped donors of the cohort, with approximately 18% of those sequences being non-productive. Beyond this particular receptor, the publication reports: In a later analysis, most CMV-associated TCR beta chains were found to appear HLA-restricted, with HLA associations seemingly driven largely by CMV exposure. Presence/absence analyses assumed roughly uniform sequencing depth across donors, an assumption that may not hold. The study listed 150 to 200 TCR beta chains as associated with cytomegalovirus. Only TCR beta chains were sequenced in this cohort, and the absence of alpha or paired-chain data limited detectable features. Immune exposure information for the cohort was limited to CMV serostatus. A later analysis reported that several top co-occurrence clusters appeared linked to parvovirus B19, influenza, CMV and Epstein-Barr virus. A further reported finding was that TCR beta sequences accurately predicted the HLA-A and HLA-B alleles for most subjects in the first cohort. In a later genetic analysis, a missense DCLRE1C variant was associated with V-gene and J-gene trimming of TCR beta chains, and the association was replicated in an independent cohort. According to a later analysis, TCR association rates differed among HLA loci, with DRB1 alleles showing the most associated TCRs and HLA-C alleles showing the fewest. In a later analysis, HLA-associated TCR beta chains showed more clonal expansion and lower generation probabilities than non-associated chains that were equally common. An earlier analysis of some 590 of the donors showed that most TCR beta V segments appeared in productive rearrangements either about 87% or about 30% of the time, which broadly matched IMGT annotations. A group of highly shared sequence variants was considered likely to be a technical artifact of the sequencing pipeline. While some public TCRs were present in many individuals, most TCR sequences turned up only very rarely across donors. According to a later genetic analysis, donors in an Asian-associated ancestry cluster had fewer N-insertions in productive TCRs than the approximately 650-donor mean. Three of the identified cytomegalovirus-associated TCR beta chains were confirmed in vitro to be specific for cytomegalovirus antigens. Because the 87-base-pair reads could not distinguish some IMGT-functional V segments, including TRBV6-2 and TRBV6-3, those segments were excluded. Some 15 rarely observed V segments, including chromosome 9 orphons, were excluded from the earlier analysis of several hundred of the donors because counts were too low. The classifier was reported to diagnose cytomegalovirus status with high specificity and sensitivity in both the original cohort and the validation cohort. In a later analysis, 15,000 to 20,000 TCR beta sequences were associated with specific HLA alleles at a false discovery rate of 0.05. Because HLA typing was missing for some donors at each locus, association tests included only the typed subset. When HLA alleles, especially DR and DQ, strongly co-occurred, TCR associations were difficult to assign to individual alleles. According to the authors, the approach could potentially be generalized to other disease states and immunological phenotypes. Correlated functional status among segregating V segments might reflect linkage disequilibrium, but an unknown experimental factor could not be ruled out.

From its cysteine to its phenylalanine, the CDR3 spans 14 amino acids. The CDR3 DNA has 42 bases and is translated from base 1. Unmatched junction bases come to 4, with V trimmed by 0 bases and J by 7 bases. For CDR1 and CDR2, the germline V gene lists SGDLS and YYNGEE. Library prep was done by the immunoSEQ multiplex PCR assay. A mixture of 60 forward primers for TCR Vbeta segments and 13 reverse primers for TCR Jbeta segments was used in the multiplex PCR. Amplification of the CDR3 region of rearranged TCR beta genes was performed with a multiplex PCR assay on genomic DNA. The Illumina HiSeq System was used to sequence the amplified TCR beta libraries as 87-base-pair reads. For the original study's pipeline: A later analysis counted about 76 million unique TCR beta chains across the 550 to 750 repertoires, and some 11 million of these chains were shared by at least two donors. To remove PCR and sequencing errors, raw reads were error-corrected and collapsed into unique sequences using a nearest-neighbor algorithm that merged closely related sequences. To assign V, D and J gene segments, CDR3 sequences were aligned to IMGT reference sequences. For a sequence to be retained, a match of at least six nucleotides to both a V gene segment and a J gene segment was required. A rearrangement counted as productive if the CDR3 had no stop codons and remained in frame with V and J, and every other rearrangement counted as non-productive. CDR3 was defined by IMGT convention, running from the second conserved V-encoded cysteine to the conserved J-encoded phenylalanine. In an earlier analysis of around 570 of the donors, sequences lacking an unambiguous match to a single V gene segment were excluded. In an earlier analysis of some 590 of the donors, V segments were called functional above 56.7% productive rearrangements and were called segregating when the between-donor standard deviation exceeded 5%. To diagnose cytomegalovirus status from the catalog of TCR beta chain sequences, a statistical classification framework was built. In a later analysis, V and J genes were assigned by comparing TCR nucleotide sequences against IMGT/GENE-DB human TR gene sequences. Using the TCRdist pipeline, a later analysis assigned CDR3 sequences along with most-parsimonious VDJ recombination scenarios. In a later analysis, each TCR beta chain was defined by its CDR3 amino acid sequence together with its V-gene family, and reads without a unique V-gene family were excluded. As a way to deal with suspected cross-contamination and a sequencing artifact, a later analysis dropped under 600 nucleotide sequences that were highly shared and had low generation probability. A later analysis calculated a clonal expansion index for each public chain from normalized within-repertoire ranks of inferred template counts. In a later analysis, generation probabilities were computed using a VDJ recombination model fitted to out-of-frame rearrangements, and the results were checked against IGoR. A later analysis scored TCR-TCR, TCR-HLA and TCR-CMV co-occurrence with hypergeometric tests, applying a repertoire-size bias correction to TCR pairs. In a later analysis, false discovery rates were estimated by permuting HLA or CMV assignments 20 times. In a later analysis, co-occurring TCRs were grouped using DBSCAN, and TCRdist sequence similarity was added for clustering within HLA-allele-positive subsets. Co-occurrence clustering excluded repertoires with fewer than 30,000 or more than 120,000 public chains, plus five with anomalous nucleotide sharing. TCRdb holds this immuneACCESS table with in-frame rearrangements only. Some clones are missing; in checked studies, unresolved V genes explain under half, and the rest has no known cause. V, J and clone size are those of that table, while D and trimming were read from the DNA. This sample has 110,000 or so clones in its table, and roughly 80% of those were observed once. The leading ten clones occupy 4.9% of the sample.

The cohort was made up of under 800 healthy bone marrow donors. At the time of sampling, all cohort members were nominally healthy, though unrecorded immune exposures were likely present. The donor was CMV seropositive and belonged to the group of about 290 seropositive cohort members. A peripheral blood sample was collected from each donor, and TCR beta sequencing was performed on peripheral blood mononuclear cells. The Qiagen DNeasy Blood Extraction Kit was used to extract genomic DNA from the blood cell samples. In this chain, TRBV9 is recombined with TRBJ2-1, and TRBD2 matches 7 of the central bases. The sequenced sample was PBMCs. This TCR was recovered from a man aged 50 to 59 in good health and CMV-seropositive. The DNA sequence is given as TGTGCCAGCAGCGTAGGGCTAGCGGAAAATGAGCAGTTCTTC. This gives the protein CASSVGLAENEQFF.